This T cell receptor (beta chain) was found in a study of cytomegalovirus exposure and HLA in healthy donors. The overall study: In an early release, HLA-typed donors contributed 80 million to 95 million unique TCR sequences. When 300 to 500 donors were genotyped, more than 70% of them were found to fall in the Caucasian-associated ancestry cluster. Study-level findings and limits: A later analysis found most CMV-associated TCR beta chains apparently HLA-restricted. Reports credit the classifier with highly specific, highly sensitive diagnosis of cytomegalovirus status.

This clone was detected only a few times. What it recognizes is unknown. CDR3 length: 14 residues. The V gene lost 3 bases and the J gene lost 3 bases, with 12 bases spanning the gap. CDR1 and CDR2 from the germline V gene are SGHDT and YYEEEE. PCR employed 60 Vbeta and 13 Jbeta primers. Assay used: immunoSEQ multiplex PCR; TCRdb lists only in-frame clones, some missing. The sample shows 170,000 or so clones, over 70% of them seen only once. The chain uses TRBV5-6 and TRBJ2-5, with TRBD2 as a possible D gene (6 bases). Source material: PBMCs. The sequence was obtained from a woman in her twenties or thirties in good health and CMV-seronegative. The CDR3 bases are TGTGCCAGCAGCTCGAGGGACTTAAAAGAGACCCAGTACTTC. As protein: CASSSRDLKETQYF.